The 30 T cell receptor beta chains in this list originate from one sample, sequenced in a study of cytomegalovirus exposure and HLA in healthy donors. In the PCR, 60 Vbeta and 13 Jbeta primers were used. Generated by immunoSEQ multiplex PCR, the TCRdb table keeps only in-frame clones and is missing some. The table shows over 150,000 clones, with 85% occurring only once. The specimen was PBMCs. These TCRs come from a boy younger than 10 in good health and CMV-seronegative.

This clone was detected a few times. The gene calls are TRBV7-2 and TRBJ1-2; D is possibly TRBD1 (6 bases). The germline gives CDR1 SGHTA, CDR2 FQGNSA. The CDR3 is made up of 16 amino acids. The V end lost 5 bases, the J end lost 3 bases, and 19 bases lay between the germline ends. CDR3: CASSDYNRDGYYGYTF. In DNA form, the CDR3 reads TGTGCCAGCAGCGATTACAACAGGGATGGGTACTATGGCTACACCTTC. The full variable domain, with the rest looked up from reference TRBV7-2 and TRBJ1-2, is GAGVSQSPSNKVTEKGKDVELRCDPISGHTALYWYRQSLGQGLEFLIYFQGNSAPDKSGLPSDRFSAERTGGSVSTLTIQRTQQEDSAVYLCASSDYNRDGYYGYTFGSGTRLTVV.

V gene TRBV6-5 combines with J gene TRBJ2-7; 8 positions match TRBD2. Germline V gene data show CDR1 as MNHEY and CDR2 as SVGAGI. This CDR3 is built from 15 residues. Trimming removed 5 bases from V and 2 bases from J; junction bases left unmatched: 8. For the CDR3, the DNA is TGTGCCAGCAGTCCGGACGGGGGGGACCCCTACGAGCAGTACGTC. This sequence encodes CASSPDGGDPYEQYV.

The gene calls are TRBV11-2 and TRBJ1-2, with D possibly matching TRBD1 (5 bases). Per the germline V gene, CDR1 is SGHAT and CDR2 is FQNNGV. The ends were cut back, 4 bases at V and 4 bases at J, with 13 bases in the middle. The CDR3 is made up of 14 amino acids. CDR3 region: CASSSPRGLYGYTF. The DNA of the CDR3 is TGTGCCAGCAGCTCCCCTAGGGGCCTCTATGGCTACACCTTC.

This sequence joins TRBV11-1 and TRBJ2-3, with 9 nucleotides matching TRBD2. The CDR3 runs to 13 residues. Germline values: CDR1 SGHAT, CDR2 FQDESV (reference sequence). After removal of 3 bases from V and 10 bases from J, the junction contained 5 bases not matched to a gene. CDR3 nucleotide sequence: TGTGCCAGCAGCTTCCAGCGGGAGGCCGCGCAGTATTTT. Protein: CASSFQREAAQYF.

The genes are TRBV2 and TRBJ2-1, with 12 positions matching TRBD2. Germline V gene lookup returns CDR1 SNHLY and CDR2 FYNNEI. The CDR3 is made up of 17 amino acids. The V and J ends lost 8 bases and 2 bases, in that order; junction bases with no gene match: 10. The CDR3 coding sequence is TGTGCCAGCCCTCAGACTAGCGGGAGTGTCGCCTACAATGAGCAGTTCTTC. Translating gives CASPQTSGSVAYNEQFF.

The chain couples TRBV28 to TRBJ2-5; tentatively, D is TRBD2 (5 bases). Looked up from germline, CDR1 is MDHEN and CDR2 is SYDVKM. CDR3 size: 16 residues. V was trimmed by 6 bases and J by 1 base, leaving 18 bases between them. CDR3: CASSPQGGERQETQYF. CDR3 nucleotide sequence: TGTGCCAGCAGCCCCCAAGGTGGGGAGCGCCAAGAGACCCAGTACTTC.

The chain employs TRBV5-4 and TRBJ2-1, with TRBD2 matching over 8 bases. Trimming at V came to 1 base and at J to 5 bases, leaving 5 bases not matched to a gene. CDR1 and CDR2 (germline): SGHNT, YYREEE (reference sequence). The CDR3 length is 15 residues. This CDR3 is CASSLWTSTHNEQFF. CDR3 sequence (DNA): TGTGCCAGCAGCTTGTGGACTAGCACCCACAATGAGCAGTTCTTC.

This chain uses TRBV6-1 with TRBJ2-5; 8 bases agree with TRBD1. The CDR3 extends over 13 amino acids. In germline, CDR1 is MNHNS, CDR2 SASEGT. Trimming cost V 7 bases and J 5 bases; bases outside gene matches: 6. The CDR3 region has the DNA TGTGCCAGCAAGAGGACAGGGCTGGAGACCCAGTACTTC. It yields the protein CASKRTGLETQYF.

The V call is TRBV6-1, the J call TRBJ1-3; 8 positions agree with TRBD1. CDR3 length: 14 residues. Germline loops: CDR1 MNHNS, CDR2 SASEGT. The J segment lost 3 bases and the V segment lost 7 bases, leaving 5 bases of the junction unmatched. CDR3: CASIKGQGGNTIYF. CDR3 DNA sequence: TGTGCCAGCATTAAAGGACAGGGTGGAAACACCATATATTTT.

Here the CDR3 reads CASSLGRGSSYNEQFF. The CDR3, as DNA: TGTGCCAGCAGCTTAGGCCGCGGGAGCTCCTACAATGAGCAGTTCTTC. The V and J genes are TRBV13 and TRBJ2-1; 7 bases are a match to TRBD2. V lost 0 bases to trimming and J lost 0 bases; unmatched junction nucleotides: 2. From germline, CDR1 is PRHDT and CDR2 FYEKMQ (reference sequence). CDR3 length: 16 amino acids. The variable domain in full, completed from reference TRBV13 and TRBJ2-1, reads AAGVIQSPRHLIKEKRETATLKCYPIPRHDTVYWYQQGPGQDPQFLISFYEKMQSDKGSIPDRFSAQQFSDYHSELNMSSLELGDSALYFCASSLGRGSSYNEQFFGPGTRLTVL.

The chain employs TRBV10-2 and TRBJ1-1; TRBD1 is a possible D gene (5 bases). Germline-derived CDR1 and CDR2 are WSHSY and SAAADI. V was pared by 0 bases and J by 2 bases, with 10 bases between. The CDR3 runs 15 residues. In DNA form, the CDR3 reads TGCGCCAGCAGTGAGTCTAGAACAGGAAACACTGAAGCTTTCTTT. Translation: CASSESRTGNTEAFF.

The chain combines TRBV28 with TRBJ2-4; 7 bases fit TRBD1. Trimming at V came to 2 bases and at J to 6 bases, leaving 4 bases not matched to a gene. Germline CDR1 is MDHEN and CDR2 is SYDVKM. The CDR3 is made up of 14 amino acids. CDR3 sequence: CASSLQTGINIQYF. DNA for the CDR3: TGTGCCAGCAGTTTACAGACAGGGATAAACATTCAGTACTTC.

The V gene is TRBV4-1, the J gene TRBJ2-1; D ambiguous. The CDR3 contains 16 residues. The V gene lost 2 bases and the J gene lost 0 bases, with 11 bases spanning the gap. Germline V CDR1 and CDR2: MGHRA, YSYEKL. CDR3 sequence reads: CASSQFERASYNEQFF. In DNA form, the CDR3 reads TGCGCCAGCAGCCAATTCGAGCGAGCCTCCTACAATGAGCAGTTCTTC.

The V and J genes are TRBV10-2 and TRBJ2-5, with TRBD1 identical over 7 bases. The germline CDR1 and CDR2 sequences are WSHSY and SAAADI. The CDR3 spans 15 residues. The V gene end was trimmed by 8 bases and the J gene end by 1 base; junction bases not matched to a gene: 10. The DNA for the CDR3 is TGCGCCAGCCAAAACAGGGGTTTGAGCCAAGAGACCCAGTACTTC. Amino acids: CASQNRGLSQETQYF.

The chain is built from TRBV28 and TRBJ2-5; D perhaps matches TRBD2 (7 bases). This CDR3 has 17 amino acids. Trimming took off 6 bases at V and 4 bases at J, with 24 bases between the two ends. Germline CDR1 is MDHEN and CDR2 is SYDVKM. DNA of the CDR3: TGTGCCAGCAGCCCTCTTAGGGGGGGCCCGGGAGGAGAGACCCAGTACTTC. It is translated as CASSPLRGGPGGETQYF.

The V and J genes are TRBV9 and TRBJ2-1, with 8 bases that match TRBD1. The CDR3 length is 19 residues. J was trimmed by 0 bases and V by 2 bases; bases with no gene match: 13. Germline CDR1 SGDLS, CDR2 YYNGEE. CDR3 coding DNA: TGTGCCAGCAGCGTCATCCCTCAGGGGGCGAAGGGCTCCTACAATGAGCAGTTCTTC. Residues: CASSVIPQGAKGSYNEQFF.

J is TRBJ2-7 and V is TRBV11-2; 9 positions agree with TRBD1. Germline V lookup: CDR1 SGHAT, CDR2 FQNNGV. The CDR3 runs to 15 residues. V lost 5 bases and J lost 5; bases outside the gene matches: 10. The CDR3 DNA reads as TGTGCCAGCAGCCTGCGCCCGGGACAGGGCCACGAGCAGTACGTC. It specifies CASSLRPGQGHEQYV.

The chain is built from TRBV12-5 and TRBJ2-3, with 8 bases identical to TRBD1. After removal of 6 bases from V and 9 bases from J, the junction contained 17 bases not matched to a gene. The CDR3 sequence is 16 residues long. Germline CDR1 is LGHNT and CDR2 is FRNRAP. The CDR3 region has the DNA TGTGCTAGTGGGATGGCAGGGACAGGATCATCAGGAACGCAGTATTTT. As protein: CASGMAGTGSSGTQYF.

The V and J genes are TRBV6-5 and TRBJ2-5; the match to TRBD1 covers 7 bases. The CDR3 loop spans 15 amino acids. V was pared by 5 bases and J by 0 bases, with 6 bases of the junction left unmatched. From germline, CDR1 is MNHEY and CDR2 SVGAGI. CDR3 protein: CASSLSTGNQETQYF. The CDR3 DNA reads TGTGCCAGCAGTCTCTCGACAGGGAACCAAGAGACCCAGTACTTC.

This clone has more than one count but fewer than ten. The rearrangement links TRBV5-1 to TRBJ1-2; TRBD1 aligns across 10 bases. Germline CDR1 and CDR2: SGHRS and YFSETQ. The length of the CDR3 is 14 residues. With V trimmed by 0 bases and J by 5 bases, 1 base remained unmatched. CDR3 sequence: CASSLGTGGYGYTF. The CDR3 bases are TGCGCCAGCAGCTTGGGGACAGGGGGGTATGGCTACACCTTC.

In DNA, the CDR3 is TGTGCCAGCAGGGGAGGGACTGTTGAGCCCCAGCATTTT. This sequence encodes CASRGGTVEPQHF. The chain carries TRBV2 and TRBJ1-5, with D possibly TRBD1 on 5 matching bases. Per germline, CDR1 SNHLY and CDR2 FYNNEI. The V and J ends lost 6 bases and 8 bases respectively, with 14 bases between them. The CDR3 is made up of 13 amino acids.

The rearrangement joins TRBV9 to TRBJ2-2; D gene unclear. CDR1 is SGDLS and CDR2 is YYNGEE in the germline V gene. The CDR3 is made up of 16 amino acids. V was cut by 0 bases and J by 1 base, with 10 bases left in between. The CDR3 reads CASSVDPAGNTGELFF. The CDR3 DNA reads as TGTGCCAGCAGCGTAGATCCTGCCGGGAACACCGGGGAGCTGTTTTTT.

The gene calls are TRBV15 and TRBJ1-2; D gene uncertain. The CDR3 runs 15 residues. V shed 0 bases and J shed 3 bases, with 11 bases lying between them. Germline V gives CDR1 LNHNV, CDR2 YYDKDF (reference sequence). This CDR3 is CATSRDLGWDYGYTF. DNA for the CDR3: TGTGCCACCAGCAGAGATCTCGGGTGGGACTATGGCTACACCTTC.

The chain joins TRBV6-5 to TRBJ1-2, with 7 nucleotides matching TRBD1. Germline V gene lookup returns CDR1 MNHEY and CDR2 SVGAGI. Trimming at V came to 11 bases and at J to 3 bases, leaving 3 bases not matched to a gene. The CDR3 totals 11 residues. The CDR3 DNA reads TGTGCCGCCGGGACAGACTATGGCTACACCTTC. Its translation: CAAGTDYGYTF.

The rearrangement uses TRBV15 and TRBJ1-2; D call uncertain. The V end was cut by 0 bases, the J end by 4 bases, with 9 bases between. CDR1 and CDR2 from the germline V gene are LNHNV and YYDKDF (reference sequence). The CDR3 is 14 residues long. The CDR3 bases are TGTGCCACCAGCAGAGATGCGGGGATCTATGGCTACACCTTC. It yields the protein CATSRDAGIYGYTF.

The chain is built from TRBV28 and TRBJ2-7, with 7 bases identical to TRBD1. This CDR3 has 14 residues. V was pared by 6 bases and J by 4 bases, with 9 bases of the junction left unmatched. The germline V gene encodes CDR1 MDHEN and CDR2 SYDVKM. CDR3: CASSDRDRPYEQYV. CDR3 sequence (DNA): TGTGCCAGCAGCGACCGGGACAGACCTTACGAGCAGTACGTC.

The chain has TRBV2 and TRBJ2-3, with a possible D match to TRBD1 (6 bases). This CDR3 has 18 amino acids. V lost 4 bases to trimming and J lost 6 bases, with 26 bases between them. Germline CDR1 is SNHLY and CDR2 is FYNNEI. The chain's CDR3 is CASSVWPLWTAALDTQYF. CDR3 coding DNA: TGTGCCAGCAGTGTTTGGCCTTTGTGGACAGCTGCTTTGGATACGCAGTATTTT.

V and J are TRBV28 and TRBJ1-3; 8 nucleotides align to TRBD1. V lost 6 bases to trimming and J lost 2 bases; unmatched junction nucleotides: 12. Germline CDR1 reads MDHEN; CDR2 reads SYDVKM. The CDR3 is 17 amino acids. This CDR3 is CASSRIGQGRTGNTIYF. DNA for the CDR3: TGTGCCAGCAGCCGCATCGGACAGGGCCGCACTGGAAACACCATATATTTT.

This sequence joins TRBV19 and TRBJ2-1, with TRBD2 as a possible D gene (5 bases). Germline CDR1 and CDR2: LNHDA and SQIVND (reference sequence). With 3 bases removed from V and 4 bases from J, the gap between germline ends came to 13 bases. CDR3 length equals 15 residues. The CDR3 here is CASSMSGAAYNEQFF. In DNA form, the CDR3 reads TGTGCCAGTAGTATGAGCGGAGCTGCTTACAATGAGCAGTTCTTC.

V usage is TRBV2 and J usage is TRBJ2-1, with D possibly TRBD1 on 6 matching bases. This CDR3 spans 14 amino acids. CDR1 and CDR2 (germline): SNHLY, FYNNEI. V was cut by 4 bases and J by 9 bases, with 16 bases left in between. CDR3 sequence: CASSASGQITEQFF. Here the CDR3 DNA reads TGTGCCAGCAGTGCCTCCGGACAGATCACTGAGCAGTTCTTC.